This T cell receptor beta chain stems from a study of blood T cell repertoires in COVID-19. As for the study in general: Acute-phase and convalescent COVID-19 samples originated in the United States, Italy and Spain. Sample material is recorded as cDNA or gDNA derived from T cells, B-cell-depleted T cells, or PBMCs.

In this sample, this clone turned up once. V was cut by 5 bases and J by 8 bases, with 19 bases left in between. Germline lookup yields CDR1 MNHEY and CDR2 SVGAGI. This CDR3 has 15 amino acids. As handled by the study authors: Reference gene primer amplification in the assay estimated nucleated cell counts. The assay was immunoSEQ multiplex PCR, and TCRdb's table has in-frame clones only and misses some. The D gene and trimming were derived from the DNA, and the V and J assignments and clone size from that table. The repertoire holds fewer than 300,000 clones, approximately 91% seen once, with roughly 9.1% in the top ten.

Sequencing used peripheral blood. The sequence was obtained from a man aged 18-30 years with active or convalescent COVID-19. This chain connects TRBV6-5 to TRBJ2-1; tentative D call: TRBD2 (6 bases). The CDR3 region has the DNA TGTGCCAGCAGTCACCGACTAGGACCGGGTTATGAGCAGTTCTTC. Protein: CASSHRLGPGYEQFF.